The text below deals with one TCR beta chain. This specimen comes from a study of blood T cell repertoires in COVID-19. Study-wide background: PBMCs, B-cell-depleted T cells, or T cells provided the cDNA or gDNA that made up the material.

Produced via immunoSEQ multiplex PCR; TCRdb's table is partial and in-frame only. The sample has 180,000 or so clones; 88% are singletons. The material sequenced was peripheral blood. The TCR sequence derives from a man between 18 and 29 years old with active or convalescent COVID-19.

The CDR3 nucleotides read TGTGCCAGCTCACCATTAGGCGGGGGGACCTACACCGGGGAGCTGTTTTTT. It translates to CASSPLGGGTYTGELFF. This chain links TRBV18 with TRBJ2-2; TRBD2 agrees at 8 bases. V lost 2 bases and J lost 3; bases outside the gene matches: 8. From germline, CDR1 is KGHSH and CDR2 LQKENI. The CDR3 runs to 17 residues.